This paragraph covers one T cell receptor beta chain sequence. Its specificity is not known. This entry is derived from a study of post-analysis software for immune sequencing data. Study overall: Relapsing-remitting, secondary progressive and progressive-relapsing multiple sclerosis courses were included. The study's findings and limits: Comparison of patients with controls showed five TRBV segments more frequent in patients, TRBV5-6, TRBV5-1 and TRBV20-1 among them.

Unique molecular identifiers were built into the TCR beta cDNA libraries. In TCRdb, the PCR reads were re-called with MiXCR into one record per CDR3 protein. The sample holds about 560,000 distinct CDR3 sequences; roughly two fifths are singletons and the top ten take around 1.7%. V dropped 6 bases and J dropped 4; count of bases not matched to a gene: 5. This CDR3 comprises 13 residues. Germline CDR1 reads SQVTM; CDR2 reads ANQGSEA. Source material: blood. This chain uses TRBV29-1 with TRBJ1-1; TRBD1 matches 10 bases. The sequence derives from a girl aged 5 to 17 with multiple sclerosis. The CDR3 coding sequence is TGCAGCGTCGACAGGGGGCGCGGCACTGAAGCTTTCTTT. It yields the protein CSVDRGRGTEAFF.